The 27 T cell receptor beta chains given below trace back to one sample, sequenced in a study of response to subunit inactivated influenza vaccine. Each CDR3 protein gets one entry after TCRdb re-called the RT-PCR reads with MiXCR. The sample holds hundreds of thousands of distinct CDR3 sequences, about a sixth seen once. The material sequenced was PBMCs from blood, taken 11 to 12 days after vaccination. The receptors come from a middle-aged man who received an inactivated influenza vaccine.

The chain employs TRBV27 and TRBJ2-1; D is possibly TRBD1 (6 bases). The CDR3 contains 15 residues. Trimming shortened V by 4 bases and J by 3 bases, and 13 bases separated the two germline ends. Germline CDR1 and CDR2: MNHEY and SMNVEV (reference sequence). DNA for the CDR3: TGTGCCAGCAGTTGGGCAGGGGAGAGCTACAATGAGCAGTTCTTC. Its protein is CASSWAGESYNEQFF.

This chain uses TRBV2 with TRBJ1-1; possibly TRBD1 for D (5 bases). The CDR3 loop spans 13 amino acids. With 1 base removed from V and 5 bases from J, the gap between germline ends came to 8 bases. Germline lookup yields CDR1 SNHLY and CDR2 FYNNEI. CDR3 region: CASSEGGFTEAFF. CDR3 in DNA: TGTGCCAGCAGTGAAGGGGGGTTTACTGAAGCTTTCTTT.

This clonotype was counted only a few times. The genes are TRBV7-2 and TRBJ2-7, with 8 bases that match TRBD2. J lost 4 bases, V lost 7 bases, and 9 bases had no gene match. The germline CDR1 and CDR2 sequences are SGHTA and FQGNSA. The CDR3 has 14 amino acids. The CDR3 protein is CASTLGGGRYEQYF. DNA for the CDR3: TGTGCCAGCACCTTGGGTGGCGGGAGGTACGAGCAGTACTTC.

This clonotype was detected only a few times. The chain has TRBV14 and TRBJ1-2, with a tentative D call TRBD1 (6 bases). Looked up from germline, CDR1 is SGHDN and CDR2 is FVKESK. V lost 3 bases and J 7 bases, leaving 9 bases between the germline ends. The CDR3 sequence is 12 residues long. This chain's CDR3 is CASSQNRVGYTF. The DNA for the CDR3 is TGTGCCAGCAGCCAGAACAGGGTTGGCTACACCTTC.

This clonotype appeared a few times. This sequence joins TRBV20-1 and TRBJ1-5; TRBD1 matches at 8 bases. Germline assignment: CDR1 DFQATT and CDR2 SNEGSKA (reference sequence). V was clipped by 1 base and J by 3 bases; unmatched bases: 8. This CDR3 spans 16 amino acids. The CDR3 DNA reads TGCAGTGCTAGAGTGTCGACGACAGGGGTCAATCAGCCCCAGCATTTT. This sequence encodes CSARVSTTGVNQPQHF.

This clonotype was found a few times. The CDR3 sequence: CASSQGGQGTDTQYF. In DNA form, the CDR3 reads TGTGCCAGCAGTCAAGGGGGACAGGGCACAGATACGCAGTATTTT. The chain uses TRBV28 and TRBJ2-3; the match to TRBD1 covers 8 bases. This CDR3 comprises 15 residues. V shed 5 bases and J 1 base; nucleotides not matched to a gene: 5. Germline V lookup: CDR1 MDHEN, CDR2 SYDVKM.

The genes are TRBV7-9 and TRBJ2-1; 8 positions match TRBD2. V dropped 1 base and J dropped 12; count of bases not matched to a gene: 11. The CDR3 extends over 15 amino acids. Germline CDR1 reads SEHNR; CDR2 reads FQNEAQ (reference sequence). The CDR3 coding sequence is TGTGCCAGCAGCTTAGAGGGATTAGCGGGATCAGGGCAGTTCTTC. This codes for CASSLEGLAGSGQFF.

The J gene is TRBJ2-7, the V gene TRBV7-2, with 9 bases lining up with TRBD1. CDR3 length: 15 residues. Trimming cost V 6 bases and J 2 bases; bases outside gene matches: 8. Germline V gene sequence: CDR1 SGHTA, CDR2 FQGNSA. The CDR3 DNA sequence: TGTGCCAGCAGTAGTACTGGACAGGGGACCTACGAGCAGTACTTC. This sequence encodes CASSSTGQGTYEQYF.

The chain couples TRBV5-1 to TRBJ2-2, with D perhaps matching TRBD1 (6 bases). The CDR3 is 15 amino acids. V lost 3 bases and J lost 1, with 10 bases in between. Germline assignment: CDR1 SGHRS and CDR2 YFSETQ. The CDR3 loop is CASSSGHGNTGELFF. CDR3 DNA sequence: TGCGCCAGCAGCTCGGGACACGGGAACACCGGGGAGCTGTTTTTT.

This clonotype was seen more than once but under ten times. The V call is TRBV6-1, the J call TRBJ1-6, with 7 bases lining up with TRBD1. The CDR3 length is 15 residues. Unmatched junction bases numbered 7, after V lost 6 bases and J lost 5 bases. CDR1 is MNHNS and CDR2 is SASEGT in the germline V gene. The DNA of the CDR3 is TGTGCCAGCAGGCTCTTTGACAGGGATAATTCACCCCTCCACTTT. Its protein is CASRLFDRDNSPLHF.

This rearrangement joins TRBV7-2 to TRBJ2-3; a possible D gene is TRBD2 (6 bases). The V and J ends lost 2 bases and 0 bases respectively, with 15 bases between them. In germline, CDR1 is SGHTA, CDR2 FQGNSA. This CDR3 has 17 residues. Here the CDR3 DNA reads TGTGCCAGCAGCTTAATGACGCGGGGAATTAGCACAGATACGCAGTATTTT. Its protein is CASSLMTRGISTDTQYF.

At least ten counts were recorded for this clonotype. This chain links TRBV20-1 with TRBJ2-5; D is possibly TRBD1 (5 bases). Germline V gene sequence: CDR1 DFQATT, CDR2 SNEGSKA (reference sequence). V shed 7 bases and J shed 2 bases, with 14 bases lying between them. The CDR3 is 13 amino acids. In DNA, the CDR3 is TGCAGTGTCGCGACAGCTTCTCAAGAGACCCAGTACTTC. It encodes CSVATASQETQYF.

In its sample, this clonotype was seen a few times. The genes are TRBV12-3 or TRBV12-4 and TRBJ2-7; D might be TRBD1 (5 bases). The CDR3 spans 13 residues. V lost 3 bases and J lost 7, with 13 bases in between. The CDR3 region is CASSFFDSGEQYF. Written as DNA, the CDR3 is TGTGCCAGCAGTTTTTTTGACAGTGGGGAGCAGTACTTC.

This clonotype showed up just a few times. The chain has TRBV5-5 and TRBJ1-5; unclear D gene. Germline CDR1 reads SGHKS; CDR2 reads YYEKEE (reference sequence). V was shortened by 1 base and J by 6 bases, with 11 bases between the two germline ends. The CDR3 runs 14 residues. The CDR3, as DNA: TGTGCCAGCAGCTTGTCTGAGGGAAGTCAGCCCCAGCATTTT. Translation gives CASSLSEGSQPQHF.

This clonotype was found a few times. The chain carries TRBV29-1 and TRBJ1-5; no clear D. The CDR3 sequence is 13 residues long. V was pared by 4 bases and J by 3 bases, with 10 bases between. Germline CDR1 and CDR2: SQVTM and ANQGSEA. CDR3 sequence reads: CSVGDQPNQPQHF. CDR3 nucleotides: TGCAGCGTTGGCGATCAGCCCAATCAGCCCCAGCATTTT.

This chain connects TRBV7-2 to TRBJ2-3; D gene unclear. Between the trimmed V and J ends, which lost 5 bases and 5 bases, there was a span of 8 bases. The length of the CDR3 is 12 residues. The germline V gene encodes CDR1 SGHTA and CDR2 FQGNSA. The CDR3, as DNA: TGTGCCAGCAGCCCCTTCCGAGATACGCAGTATTTT. This encodes CASSPFRDTQYF.

The chain couples TRBV28 to TRBJ2-7, with D unclear. In germline, CDR1 is MDHEN, CDR2 SYDVKM. This CDR3 region has 13 residues. Trimming stripped 3 bases from V and 6 bases from J, with 12 bases between. The CDR3 sequence: CASSFTVLGEQYF. As DNA, the CDR3 is TGTGCCAGCAGTTTTACGGTATTAGGCGAGCAGTACTTC.

This clonotype was seen more than once but under ten times. This chain joins TRBV30 and TRBJ1-2; the D gene is possibly TRBD1 (6 bases). The V gene lost 5 bases and the J gene lost 3 bases, with 13 bases spanning the gap. Germline CDR1 reads GTSNPN; CDR2 reads SVGIG (reference sequence). This CDR3 is built from 13 residues. The CDR3 reads CAWALGADYGYTF. In nucleotides, the CDR3 is TGTGCCTGGGCACTGGGGGCAGACTATGGCTACACCTTC.

The chain links TRBV7-7 to TRBJ2-3, with TRBD1 matching over 8 bases. There are 15 residues in the CDR3. The germline gives CDR1 SSHAT, CDR2 FNYEAQ (reference sequence). Germline trimming cut 5 bases from V and 2 bases from J; bases unmatched to any gene: 6. In DNA, the CDR3 is TGTGCCAGCAGCCTAGGGACAGGTCCCACAGATACGCAGTATTTT. Translated: CASSLGTGPTDTQYF.

This clonotype was detected many times. The rearrangement joins TRBV20-1 to TRBJ2-7, with 11 bases matching TRBD2. The CDR3 is 14 amino acids. In germline, CDR1 is DFQATT, CDR2 SNEGSKA (reference sequence). V lost 5 bases, J lost 2 bases, and 5 bases stayed unmatched. The CDR3 here is CSAGLAGGTYEQYF. The CDR3 DNA is TGCAGTGCTGGCTTAGCGGGAGGGACCTACGAGCAGTACTTC.

V usage is TRBV11-2 and J usage is TRBJ2-7, with a tentative D call TRBD1 (5 bases). Trimming shortened V by 2 bases and J by 4 bases, and 15 bases separated the two germline ends. Germline values: CDR1 SGHAT, CDR2 FQNNGV. The CDR3 contains 15 residues. CDR3 sequence reads: CASSLYSGLGYEQYF. CDR3 nucleotide sequence: TGTGCCAGCAGCTTATACTCAGGGCTTGGGTACGAGCAGTACTTC.

This clonotype was seen at least ten times. V gene TRBV12-3 or TRBV12-4 combines with J gene TRBJ2-3; D remains ambiguous. V shed 3 bases and J shed 2 bases, with 6 bases lying between them. The length of the CDR3 is 13 residues. CDR3 protein: CASSFGVTDTQYF. CDR3 in DNA: TGTGCCAGCAGTTTTGGCGTCACAGATACGCAGTATTTT.

This chain links TRBV28 with TRBJ1-2; D is ambiguous. CDR1 MDHEN and CDR2 SYDVKM come from the germline V gene. This CDR3 region has 13 residues. V was cut by 6 bases and J by 4 bases, with 12 bases left in between. CDR3 nucleotides: TGTGCCAGCAGGGATCAGTCCCTCTATGGCTACACCTTC. Translating it yields CASRDQSLYGYTF.

The chain uses TRBV7-9 and TRBJ1-5; D is unclear. CDR1 is SEHNR and CDR2 is FQNEAQ in the germline V gene (reference sequence). V was trimmed by 6 bases and J by 7 bases, leaving 13 bases between them. The CDR3 is made up of 13 amino acids. In DNA, the CDR3 is TGTGCCAGCAGTTCGGAGGGCCGACAGCCCCAGCATTTT. This sequence encodes CASSSEGRQPQHF.

The rearrangement links TRBV28 to TRBJ2-7; TRBD2 agrees at 11 bases. Per the germline V gene, CDR1 is MDHEN and CDR2 is SYDVKM. The CDR3 has 15 residues. The J segment lost 3 bases and the V segment lost 2 bases, leaving 3 bases of the junction unmatched. Here the CDR3 DNA reads TGTGCCAGCAGTTTAACTAGCGGGAGATACTACGAGCAGTACTTC. Its translation: CASSLTSGRYYEQYF.

The CDR3 is CASSQGRGIPYEQYF. The CDR3 nucleotides are TGTGCCAGCAGCCAAGGTAGAGGGATACCCTACGAGCAGTACTTC. The rearrangement uses TRBV14 and TRBJ2-7; tentatively, D is TRBD2 (5 bases). CDR1 and CDR2 from the germline V gene are SGHDN and FVKESK. V was trimmed by 1 base and J by 2 bases, leaving 12 bases between them. The CDR3 covers 15 residues.

V usage is TRBV27 and J usage is TRBJ2-2; TRBD1 matches 9 bases. Germline CDR1 is MNHEY and CDR2 is SMNVEV (reference sequence). The CDR3 runs to 15 residues. J lost 6 bases, V lost 2 bases, and 4 bases had no gene match. CDR3 nucleotide sequence: TGTGCCAGCAGTTTAAGGGACAGGGTTCCCGGGGAGCTGTTTTTT. Translating it yields CASSLRDRVPGELFF.